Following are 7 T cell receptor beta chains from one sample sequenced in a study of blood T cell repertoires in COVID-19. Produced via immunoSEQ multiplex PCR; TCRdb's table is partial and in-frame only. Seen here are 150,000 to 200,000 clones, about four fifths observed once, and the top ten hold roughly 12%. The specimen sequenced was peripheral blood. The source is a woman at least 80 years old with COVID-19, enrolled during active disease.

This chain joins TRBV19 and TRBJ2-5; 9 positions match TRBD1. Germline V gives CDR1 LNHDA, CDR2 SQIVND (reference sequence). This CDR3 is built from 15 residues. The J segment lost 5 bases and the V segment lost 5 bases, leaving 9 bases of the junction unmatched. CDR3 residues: CASSLSRDRDETQYF. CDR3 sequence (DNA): TGTGCCAGTAGTCTCTCCCGGGACAGGGACGAGACCCAGTACTTC.

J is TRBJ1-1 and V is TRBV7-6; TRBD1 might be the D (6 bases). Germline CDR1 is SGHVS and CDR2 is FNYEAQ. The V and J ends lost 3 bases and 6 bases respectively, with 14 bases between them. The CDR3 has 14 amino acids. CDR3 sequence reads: CASSFTGIESEAFF. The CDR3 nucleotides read TGTGCCAGCAGCTTCACAGGGATCGAGTCTGAAGCTTTCTTT.

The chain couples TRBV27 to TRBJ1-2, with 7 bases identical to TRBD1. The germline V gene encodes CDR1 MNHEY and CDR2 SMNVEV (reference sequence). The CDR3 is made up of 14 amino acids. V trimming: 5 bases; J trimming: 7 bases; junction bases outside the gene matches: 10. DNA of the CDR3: TGTGCCAGCAGTCCCAGGGACAGCAGGGGTGGCTACACCTTC. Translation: CASSPRDSRGGYTF.

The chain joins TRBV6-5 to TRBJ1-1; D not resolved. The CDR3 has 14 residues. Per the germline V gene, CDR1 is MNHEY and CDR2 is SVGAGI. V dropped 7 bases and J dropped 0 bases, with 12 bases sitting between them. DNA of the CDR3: TGTGCCAGCAACCGAGGAGGTCTGAACACTGAAGCTTTCTTT. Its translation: CASNRGGLNTEAFF.

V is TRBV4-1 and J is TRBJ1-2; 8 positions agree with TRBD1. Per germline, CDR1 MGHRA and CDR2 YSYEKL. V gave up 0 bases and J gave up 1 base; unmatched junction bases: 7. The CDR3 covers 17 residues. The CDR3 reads CASSQDHRGTLNYGYTF. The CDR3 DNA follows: TGCGCCAGCAGCCAAGATCACAGGGGGACGCTTAACTATGGCTACACCTTC.

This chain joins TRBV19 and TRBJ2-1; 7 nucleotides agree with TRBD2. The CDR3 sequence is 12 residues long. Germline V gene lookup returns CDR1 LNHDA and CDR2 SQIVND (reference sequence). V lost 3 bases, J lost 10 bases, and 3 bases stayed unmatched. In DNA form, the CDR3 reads TGTGCCAGTAGTATGCGGGGGTACGAGCAGTTCTTC. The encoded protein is CASSMRGYEQFF.

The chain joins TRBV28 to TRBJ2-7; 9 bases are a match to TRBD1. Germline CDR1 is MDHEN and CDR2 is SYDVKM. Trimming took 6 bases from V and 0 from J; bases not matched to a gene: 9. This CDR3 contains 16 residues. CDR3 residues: CASSPTRDRASYEQYF. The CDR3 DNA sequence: TGTGCCAGCAGCCCTACCCGGGACAGGGCCTCCTACGAGCAGTACTTC.